Sequencing of this TCR beta chain was carried out in a study of blood T cells in healthy people across ages. This clonotype was seen more than once but under ten times. Looked up from germline, CDR1 is SGDLS and CDR2 is YYNGEE. Trimming took 0 bases from V and 0 from J, leaving 11 bases between them. This CDR3 region has 16 residues. For the second PCR, which ran for about 7 to 11 cycles, a sample-barcoded 5' primer and a J-beta primer mix were used. Using its own MiXCR run on the 5' RACE reads, TCRdb lists one record per CDR3 protein. The table lists more than 750,000 distinct CDR3 sequences, about 28% of them singletons, with approximately 10% in the top ten. These data were also filed under a second study, of T cells of mothers and their children. As that report states: Related pairs of mothers and children showed slightly higher, non-significant overlap versus unrelated pairs.

The receptor was derived from a woman in her thirties or forties in good health. The V call is TRBV9, the J call TRBJ2-3; D gene unclear. Sequenced: blood. Here the CDR3 reads CASSVESGPSTDTQYF. CDR3 coding DNA: TGTGCCAGCAGCGTAGAGTCCGGACCTAGCACAGATACGCAGTATTTT.